A selection of T cell receptor beta chains follows, all from one sample in a study of cytomegalovirus exposure and HLA in healthy donors. Sequenced by immunoSEQ multiplex PCR; TCRdb stores in-frame clones only, minus some. This sample carries under 300,000 clones, 90% of them seen once, and the ten largest clones take roughly 0.38%. Sequencing was carried out using PBMCs. The receptors were gathered from a woman between 18 and 30 years old in good health and CMV-seronegative. Each CDR3 is given with its conserved first and last residue. The D gene is left open where the match is weak. A row's size may be missing; if present it is once, few, many or a size class.

clone_size j_call cdr3_length v_call d_call cdr3_aa cdr3_nt
once TRBJ1-6 12 TRBV6-6 . CASSYAASPLHF TGTGCCAGCAGTTATGCGGCTTCACCCCTCCACTTT
. TRBJ2-3 16 TRBV28 TRBD1 CASSFIGTGWTDTQYF TGTGCCAGCAGTTTTATCGGGACAGGGTGGACAGATACGCAGTATTTT
. TRBJ1-1 15 TRBV9 TRBD1 CASSFSGTGVTEAFF TGTGCCAGCAGCTTCTCCGGGACAGGGGTAACTGAAGCTTTCTTT
. TRBJ2-1 15 TRBV13 . CASSLVVPGENEQFF TGTGCCAGCAGCTTAGTGGTTCCGGGGGAGAATGAGCAGTTCTTC
. TRBJ2-7 16 TRBV28 TRBD1 CASSFNRDRGSYEQYF TGTGCCAGCAGTTTCAACAGGGACAGGGGGAGCTACGAGCAGTACTTC
. TRBJ1-1 14 TRBV7-9 . CASSLGTVHTEAFF TGTGCCAGCAGCTTAGGGACAGTACACACTGAAGCTTTCTTT
. TRBJ1-2 15 TRBV15 . CATGYSRPANYGYTF TGTGCCACCGGTTACAGCAGACCGGCGAACTATGGCTACACCTTC
. TRBJ2-7 17 TRBV7-8 TRBD1 CASSMSQTGGRPYEQYF TGTGCCAGCAGCATGTCCCAGACAGGGGGCAGGCCCTACGAGCAGTACTTC
. TRBJ2-2 14 TRBV7-9 TRBD2 CASSTSGGTGELFF TGTGCCAGCAGCACTAGCGGGGGCACCGGGGAGCTGTTTTTT
. TRBJ2-3 14 TRBV7-3 TRBD2 CASSQIAGQGTQYF TGTGCCAGCAGCCAAATAGCGGGGCAGGGAACGCAGTATTTT
. TRBJ2-3 15 TRBV25-1 TRBD2 CASSRAGALTDTQYF TGTGCCAGCAGTAGAGCGGGGGCCCTCACAGATACGCAGTATTTT
. TRBJ1-4 15 TRBV9 TRBD1 CASSVEGTGNEKLFF TGTGCCAGCAGCGTAGAGGGGACAGGCAATGAAAAACTGTTTTTT
. TRBJ2-2 18 TRBV4-3 TRBD2 CASSQDFTSGIDTGELFF TGCGCCAGCAGCCAAGATTTCACTAGCGGAATAGACACCGGGGAGCTGTTTTTT
few TRBJ2-4 16 TRBV7-3 TRBD2 CASSLTGTSGGNIQYF TGTGCCAGCAGCTTAACCGGGACTAGCGGGGGCAACATTCAGTACTTC
once TRBJ2-7 15 TRBV10-3 TRBD1 CAISESDRGGHEQYF TGTGCCATCAGTGAGTCGGACAGGGGGGGCCACGAGCAGTACTTC
. TRBJ1-1 16 TRBV2 TRBD1 CASSDAGGLMNTEAFF TGTGCCAGCAGTGATGCAGGGGGACTTATGAACACTGAAGCTTTCTTT
. TRBJ1-5 15 TRBV4-3 . CASSQGVGTGQPQHF TGCGCCAGCAGCCAAGGTGTGGGCACAGGTCAGCCCCAGCATTTT
. TRBJ1-4 14 TRBV4-1 TRBD1 CASSQQQGSEKLFF TGCGCCAGCAGCCAACAACAGGGGTCTGAAAAACTGTTTTTT
. TRBJ2-5 17 TRBV4-1 TRBD2 CASSHLRLAGDQETQYF TGCGCCAGCAGCCACCTACGTTTAGCGGGGGACCAAGAGACCCAGTACTTC
. TRBJ1-3 14 TRBV7-8 . CASSFKGAGNTIYF TGTGCCAGCAGCTTTAAGGGGGCTGGAAACACCATATATTTT
. TRBJ2-1 15 TRBV6-1 TRBD2 CASSGSGLAYNEQFF TGTGCCAGCAGTGGGTCGGGACTAGCTTACAATGAGCAGTTCTTC
. TRBJ1-1 14 TRBV6-5 . CASRRGTSDTEAFF TGTGCCAGCAGACGGGGTACATCAGACACTGAAGCTTTCTTT
. TRBJ2-7 13 TRBV29-1 TRBD1 CSASGQDSYEQYF TGCAGCGCCTCGGGACAGGACTCCTACGAGCAGTACTTC
. TRBJ2-5 15 TRBV5-4 . CASSISLGQGETQYF TGTGCCAGCAGCATTAGTCTGGGGCAAGGAGAGACCCAGTACTTC
few TRBJ2-7 13 TRBV9 TRBD1 CASSTDRVYEQYF TGTGCCAGCAGCACCGACAGGGTGTACGAGCAGTACTTC
. TRBJ1-3 16 TRBV5-1 . CASSLNPPGAGNTIYF TGCGCCAGCAGCTTGAATCCCCCAGGGGCTGGAAACACCATATATTTT
. TRBJ1-2 12 TRBV28 TRBD1 CASYRGYDGYTF TGTGCCAGTTACAGGGGTTACGATGGCTACACCTTC
. TRBJ2-1 15 TRBV18 . CASSLKDIAYNEQFF TGTGCCAGCTCTCTTAAGGACATAGCCTACAATGAGCAGTTCTTC
. TRBJ1-1 13 TRBV28 . CASSPPGGTEAFF TGTGCCAGCAGCCCGCCCGGGGGCACTGAAGCTTTCTTT
. TRBJ1-3 12 TRBV11-2 . CASSSDREVPYF TGTGCCAGCAGCTCGGACAGAGAGGTCCCATATTTT
. TRBJ2-1 12 TRBV6-5 . CASSHDIQGTFF TGTGCCAGCAGCCACGACATACAGGGCACGTTCTTC
. TRBJ2-1 11 TRBV20-1 . CSALGGFEQFF TGCAGTGCTCTTGGGGGGTTTGAGCAGTTCTTC
once TRBJ2-5 14 TRBV6-5 TRBD2 CASLGAGGQETQYF TGTGCCAGTCTTGGTGCGGGGGGTCAAGAGACCCAGTACTTC
. TRBJ2-5 14 TRBV5-1 . CASSPGQPRETQYF TGCGCCAGCAGCCCGGGTCAGCCCCGAGAGACCCAGTACTTC
. TRBJ2-3 16 TRBV28 . CASSLSLPAYTDTQYF TGTGCCAGCAGTTTATCGCTACCCGCTTACACAGATACGCAGTATTTT
few TRBJ2-7 14 TRBV7-9 . CASSSPGHPYEQYF TGTGCCAGCAGCTCTCCGGGACACCCCTACGAGCAGTACTTC
few TRBJ1-4 16 TRBV6-6 . CASTEEWESTNEKLFF TGTGCCAGCACCGAGGAGTGGGAGTCAACTAATGAAAAACTGTTTTTT
. TRBJ1-5 13 TRBV28 . CASRQGIDQPQHF TGTGCCAGCAGGCAGGGGATCGATCAGCCCCAGCATTTT
. TRBJ2-6 15 TRBV27 . CASSNSGAGANVLTF TGTGCCAGCAGTAACTCAGGGGCTGGGGCCAACGTCCTGACTTTC
. TRBJ2-2 21 TRBV7-6 TRBD2 CASSLQFPGGPSTANTGELFF TGTGCCAGCAGCTTACAGTTCCCGGGGGGGCCGAGCACAGCGAACACCGGGGAGCTGTTTTTT
few TRBJ2-7 16 TRBV6-5 TRBD1 CASSYRGGLGPAEQYF TGTGCCAGCAGTTACAGAGGGGGCCTAGGTCCGGCGGAGCAGTACTTC
. TRBJ2-7 16 TRBV7-2 TRBD1 CASSIRDGDRAYEQYF TGTGCCAGCAGCATAAGGGATGGGGACAGGGCCTACGAGCAGTACTTC
. TRBJ2-3 14 TRBV6-5 . CASSYSSTRDTQYF TGTGCCAGCAGTTACTCGAGTACCCGCGATACGCAGTATTTT
. TRBJ2-5 14 TRBV7-2 . CASSFRSREETQYF TGTGCCAGCAGCTTCCGATCCAGGGAAGAGACCCAGTACTTC
. TRBJ1-1 15 TRBV6-5 TRBD1 CASSVQGIVNTEAFF TGTGCCAGCAGCGTACAGGGGATAGTGAACACTGAAGCTTTCTTT
once TRBJ1-1 13 TRBV2 . CASSRREHTEAFF TGTGCCAGCTCAAGGAGAGAGCACACTGAAGCTTTCTTT
. TRBJ2-5 13 TRBV7-2 . CASSLQGTETQYF TGTGCCAGCAGCCTACAGGGAACAGAGACCCAGTACTTC
once TRBJ2-2 16 TRBV18 . CASSNDWRSNTGELFF TGTGCCAGCTCCAATGACTGGCGATCGAACACCGGGGAGCTGTTTTTT
. TRBJ1-1 15 TRBV6-1 . CASSELGLRNTEAFF TGTGCCAGCAGTGAATTGGGACTCCGGAACACTGAAGCTTTCTTT
once TRBJ2-2 12 TRBV29-1 . CSVGGGAGELFF TGCAGCGTGGGAGGGGGTGCCGGGGAGCTGTTTTTT
. TRBJ1-1 13 TRBV19 . CASSPPGQVEAFF TGTGCCAGTAGTCCGCCAGGACAAGTTGAAGCTTTCTTT
few TRBJ2-7 15 TRBV11-3 . CASSLIRQGRYEQYF TGTGCCAGCAGCTTAATTCGGCAGGGTAGGTACGAGCAGTACTTC